The 6 T cell receptor beta chains below all came from one sample that was sequenced in a study of neurological immune-mediated disorders. TCRdb re-analysed the 5' RACE reads in MiXCR, keeping a single row per CDR3 protein. Among tens of thousands of distinct CDR3 sequences, around 5.3% were seen once, and the ten largest hold approximately 1.5%. The sample comprised CD4+ T cells from blood. Receptors were obtained from a woman aged 18 to 35 with multiple sclerosis.

This clonotype has at least ten counts. The V gene is TRBV12-3 or TRBV12-4, the J gene TRBJ2-2; D unresolved. The ends were cut back, 5 bases at V and 4 bases at J, with 20 bases in the middle. The CDR3 spans 17 residues. In DNA, the CDR3 is TGTGCCAGCAGTCCCTCCCGGGCTACCCAGCCCACCGGGGAGCTGTTTTTT. Amino acids: CASSPSRATQPTGELFF.

This clonotype came up many times. V is TRBV14 and J is TRBJ1-1; no firm D call. V gave up 1 base and J gave up 4 bases, with 10 bases separating them. The CDR3 totals 14 residues. Germline V lookup: CDR1 SGHDN, CDR2 FVKESK. This CDR3 is CASSQAQLGTEAFF. In DNA, the CDR3 is TGTGCCAGCAGCCAAGCTCAACTGGGCACTGAAGCTTTCTTT. Full variable domain (outside the CDR3, taken from reference TRBV14 and TRBJ1-1): EAGVTQFPSHSVIEKGQTVTLRCDPISGHDNLYWYRRVMGKEIKFLLHFVKESKQDESGMPNNRFLAERTGGTYSTLKVQPAELEDSGVYFCASSQAQLGTEAFFGQGTRLTVV.

This clonotype was recorded at least ten times. The chain combines TRBV20-1 with TRBJ2-5; 13 nucleotides agree with TRBD2. This CDR3 is 18 amino acids long. Germline assignment: CDR1 DFQATT and CDR2 SNEGSKA (reference sequence). V lost 6 bases, J lost 1 base, and 14 bases stayed unmatched. Written as DNA, the CDR3 is TGCAGTGCACCGATCCGACTAGCGGGAGGACCTGGCCAAGAGACCCAGTACTTC. Translating gives CSAPIRLAGGPGQETQYF.

This clonotype showed up many times. The V and J genes are TRBV10-3 and TRBJ2-1, with 7 bases fitting TRBD1. CDR3 length equals 12 residues. The V segment lost 5 bases and the J segment 7 bases; nucleotides outside the gene matches: 2. Per the germline V gene, CDR1 is ENHRY and CDR2 is SYGVKD. CDR3 amino acids: CAISPGGNEQFF. Written as DNA, the CDR3 is TGTGCCATCAGTCCAGGGGGAAATGAGCAGTTCTTC.

Ten or more counts support this clonotype. This rearrangement joins TRBV4-3 to TRBJ1-1; D unclear. Germline CDR1 reads LGHNA; CDR2 reads YSLEER. Trimming left V 4 bases short and J 0 bases short, with 15 bases between. The CDR3 sequence is 16 residues long. CDR3 DNA: TGCGCCAGCAGCCCCGCAGATGGGTTCATGAACACTGAAGCTTTCTTT. Its protein is CASSPADGFMNTEAFF.

The rearrangement links TRBV2 to TRBJ2-3; perhaps D is TRBD1 or TRBD2 (5 bases each). In germline, CDR1 is SNHLY, CDR2 FYNNEI. The CDR3 totals 14 residues. V dropped 4 bases and J dropped 4 bases, with 12 bases sitting between them. The CDR3 coding sequence is TGTGCCAGCAGTGGCCGGGACCCCGCAGATACGCAGTATTTT. It specifies CASSGRDPADTQYF.